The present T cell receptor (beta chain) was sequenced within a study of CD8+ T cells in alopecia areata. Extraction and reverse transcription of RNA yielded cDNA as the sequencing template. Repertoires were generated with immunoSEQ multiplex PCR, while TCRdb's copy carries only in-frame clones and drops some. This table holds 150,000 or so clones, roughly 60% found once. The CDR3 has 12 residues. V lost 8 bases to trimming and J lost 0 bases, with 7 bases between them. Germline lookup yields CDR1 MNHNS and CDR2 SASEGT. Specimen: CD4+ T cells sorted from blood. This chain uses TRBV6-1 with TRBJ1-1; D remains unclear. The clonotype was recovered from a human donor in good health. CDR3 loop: CASRLMNTEAFF. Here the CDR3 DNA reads TGTGCCAGCCGTCTAATGAACACTGAAGCTTTCTTT.